The 22 T cell receptor beta chains below all came from one sample that was sequenced in a study of cytomegalovirus exposure and HLA in healthy donors. Both 60 Vbeta primers and 13 Jbeta primers went into the PCR. Profiled with immunoSEQ multiplex PCR; TCRdb holds only in-frame clones, not every one. Here the sample table reports approximately 210,000 clones. The sample comprised PBMCs. These receptors all come from a young woman in good health and CMV-seropositive.

V usage is TRBV29-1 and J usage is TRBJ1-2; 9 nucleotides agree with TRBD1. Germline-derived CDR1 and CDR2 are SQVTM and ANQGSEA. Trimming took 6 bases from V and 5 from J; bases not matched to a gene: 4. CDR3 length equals 12 residues. CDR3 coding DNA: TGCAGCGTGGGGACAGGGCTGTATGGCTACACCTTC. Translation: CSVGTGLYGYTF.

The chain links TRBV4-1 to TRBJ1-5; D is ambiguous. Germline V gene lookup returns CDR1 MGHRA and CDR2 YSYEKL. The germline V and J ends were trimmed by 2 bases and 0 bases, with 17 bases remaining between them. This CDR3 is built from 18 residues. For the CDR3, the DNA is TGCGCCAGCAGCCAATCCACCTCGGGAACTTATAGCAATCAGCCCCAGCATTTT. Translated: CASSQSTSGTYSNQPQHF.

The chain joins TRBV5-1 to TRBJ2-3; the match to TRBD2 covers 9 bases. This CDR3 is built from 16 residues. The ends lost 7 bases at V and 2 bases at J; junction bases unmatched: 11. Germline CDR1 is SGHRS and CDR2 is YFSETQ. The CDR3: CASAGMRTSDTDTQYF. CDR3 bases: TGCGCCAGCGCCGGGATGCGGACTAGCGACACAGATACGCAGTATTTT.

The CDR3 DNA follows: TGTGCCAGCAGCTTAGCAGCGGGGGCCACCGGGGAGCTGTTTTTT. It translates to CASSLAAGATGELFF. The chain uses TRBV7-2 and TRBJ2-2; 8 positions agree with TRBD2. The ends lost 0 bases at V and 4 bases at J; junction bases unmatched: 1. The CDR3 length is 15 residues. Germline CDR1 is SGHTA and CDR2 is FQGNSA.

The chain combines TRBV7-2 with TRBJ2-1; D gene ambiguous. The CDR3 is 13 amino acids. The V gene's germline CDR1 is SGHTA and CDR2 FQGNSA. V lost 1 base to trimming and J lost 5 bases, with 6 bases between them. CDR3 residues: CASSLDSNNEQFF. The CDR3 DNA sequence: TGTGCCAGCAGCTTAGATAGCAACAATGAGCAGTTCTTC.

This CDR3 is CSVVPGTGGNTEAFF. The CDR3 DNA reads TGCAGCGTTGTGCCCGGGACAGGGGGGAACACTGAAGCTTTCTTT. V and J are TRBV29-1 and TRBJ1-1; TRBD1 aligns across 11 bases. The germline gives CDR1 SQVTM, CDR2 ANQGSEA. CDR3 length: 15 amino acids. With V trimmed by 4 bases and J by 1 base, 5 bases remained unmatched.

The rearrangement links TRBV19 to TRBJ1-6, with 7 bases that match TRBD1. The length of the CDR3 is 16 residues. CDR1 is LNHDA, CDR2 SQIVND, per germline (reference sequence). With V trimmed by 5 bases and J by 6 bases, 10 bases remained unmatched. The DNA of the CDR3 is TGTGCCAGTAGTTCCTCCCCGGGACAGTTTAATTCACCCCTCCACTTT. Translating gives CASSSSPGQFNSPLHF.

The chain joins TRBV15 to TRBJ1-1, with 8 bases identical to TRBD1. This CDR3 comprises 15 residues. The germline V gene encodes CDR1 LNHNV and CDR2 YYDKDF (reference sequence). The V gene end was trimmed by 7 bases and the J gene end by 3 bases; junction bases not matched to a gene: 10. The CDR3 coding sequence is TGTGCCACCACCGCCGGGACAGGAGCGTACACTGAAGCTTTCTTT. This codes for CATTAGTGAYTEAFF. Full variable domain (outside the CDR3, taken from reference TRBV15 and TRBJ1-1): DAMVIQNPRYQVTQFGKPVTLSCSQTLNHNVMYWYQQKSSQAPKLLFHYYDKDFNNEADTPDNFQSRRPNTSFCFLDIRSPGLGDTAMYLCATTAGTGAYTEAFFGQGTRLTVV.

CDR3 amino acids: CASSYTSYEQYF. CDR3 nucleotide sequence: TGTGCCAGCAGCTACACCTCCTACGAGCAGTACTTC. The rearrangement links TRBV7-2 to TRBJ2-7, with unresolved D. From germline, CDR1 is SGHTA and CDR2 FQGNSA. V was clipped by 4 bases and J by 0 bases, with 4 bases between them. This CDR3 comprises 12 residues.

This sequence joins TRBV28 and TRBJ2-3, with TRBD2 matching 11 bases. The CDR3 consists of 14 residues. V trimming: 8 bases; J trimming: 3 bases; junction bases outside the gene matches: 4. Germline loops: CDR1 MDHEN, CDR2 SYDVKM. As DNA, the CDR3 is TGTGCCAGCCTACTAGCGGGAGTAACAGATACGCAGTATTTT. Translation gives CASLLAGVTDTQYF.

About this clone itself: The sample contains more than one DNA sequence encoding this CDR3. The chain combines TRBV19 with TRBJ2-6; perhaps TRBD2 as D (5 bases). This CDR3 has 16 residues. V gave up 6 bases and J gave up 1 base, with 13 bases separating them. Germline values: CDR1 LNHDA, CDR2 SQIVND (reference sequence). The CDR3 is CASSHHTSSGANVLTF. DNA of the CDR3: TGTGCCAGTAGCCACCACACTAGTTCTGGGGCCAACGTCCTGACTTTC.

The rearrangement uses TRBV7-6 and TRBJ2-7, with 8 bases fitting TRBD2. CDR3 length: 15 residues. J gave up 2 bases and V 2 bases, and 5 bases lay outside the gene matches. The germline gives CDR1 SGHVS, CDR2 FNYEAQ. The CDR3 loop is CASSLTSGGAYEQYF. The CDR3, as DNA: TGTGCCAGCAGCTTAACTTCGGGAGGGGCCTACGAGCAGTACTTC.

This sequence joins TRBV5-1 and TRBJ1-1; no definite D call. The CDR3 sequence is 16 residues long. V was cut by 0 bases and J by 1 base, with 13 bases left in between. Germline V gene lookup returns CDR1 SGHRS and CDR2 YFSETQ. The CDR3 loop is CASSLAVRASNTEAFF. The CDR3 DNA follows: TGCGCCAGCAGCTTGGCAGTGAGGGCCTCGAACACTGAAGCTTTCTTT.

The V gene is TRBV5-6, the J gene TRBJ2-7; 8 bases match TRBD1. From germline, CDR1 is SGHDT and CDR2 YYEEEE. Trimming removed 0 bases from V and 3 bases from J; junction bases left unmatched: 8. The CDR3 length is 16 residues. CDR3 amino acids: CASSLGTGWPLYEQYF. The CDR3 DNA reads TGTGCCAGCAGCTTGGGGACAGGGTGGCCACTCTACGAGCAGTACTTC.

The gene calls are TRBV5-1 and TRBJ2-2; 7 bases match TRBD1. Germline loops: CDR1 SGHRS, CDR2 YFSETQ. This CDR3 contains 14 residues. J was trimmed by 1 base and V by 8 bases; bases with no gene match: 5. CDR3 sequence: CASTWTGNTGELFF. The DNA for the CDR3 is TGCGCCAGTACCTGGACAGGGAACACCGGGGAGCTGTTTTTT. Filled out from reference TRBV5-1 and TRBJ2-2, the complete variable domain reads KAGVTQTPRYLIKTRGQQVTLSCSPISGHRSVSWYQQTPGQGLQFLFEYFSETQRNKGNFPGRFSGRQFSNSRSEMNVSTLELGDSALYLCASTWTGNTGELFFGEGSRLTVL.

The chain recombines TRBV27 with TRBJ2-5, with TRBD1 matching over 9 bases. Germline-derived CDR1 and CDR2 are MNHEY and SMNVEV (reference sequence). The CDR3 covers 15 residues. The J segment lost 3 bases and the V segment lost 4 bases, leaving 6 bases of the junction unmatched. The DNA of the CDR3 is TGTGCCAGCAGTTCACAGGGGGCTGGGGAAGAGACCCAGTACTTC. It specifies CASSSQGAGEETQYF.

The chain is built from TRBV5-1 and TRBJ2-7, with D uncertain. V shed 0 bases and J shed 0 bases, with 7 bases lying between them. Germline CDR1 and CDR2: SGHRS and YFSETQ. This CDR3 has 14 amino acids. The CDR3 DNA reads as TGCGCCAGCAGCTTGGAGCCAAGCTCCTACGAGCAGTACTTC. Translation gives CASSLEPSSYEQYF.

The chain combines TRBV6-6 with TRBJ2-5; a possible D gene is TRBD2 (6 bases). The V gene lost 4 bases and the J gene lost 9 bases, with 18 bases spanning the gap. The CDR3 length is 14 residues. The germline CDR1 and CDR2 sequences are MNHNY and SVGAGI (reference sequence). CDR3 sequence (DNA): TGTGCCAGCAGTTCCAACCGGGACCCGGGGGCCCAGTACTTC. Its translation is CASSSNRDPGAQYF.

The chain has TRBV27 and TRBJ2-7; 8 bases agree with TRBD2. With 5 bases clipped from V and 0 bases from J, the junction kept 9 bases outside the gene matches. Germline assignment: CDR1 MNHEY and CDR2 SMNVEV (reference sequence). There are 16 residues in the CDR3. The CDR3 DNA follows: TGTGCCAGCAGTCCATGGGGCGGGAGGAGCTCCTACGAGCAGTACTTC. Its protein product is CASSPWGGRSSYEQYF.

This chain links TRBV18 with TRBJ2-1, with TRBD1 matching 7 bases. J was trimmed by 5 bases and V by 6 bases; bases with no gene match: 4. In germline, CDR1 is KGHSH, CDR2 LQKENI. This CDR3 has 13 amino acids. The CDR3 DNA sequence: TGTGCCAGCTCCCCCGGGACAGACAATGAGCAGTTCTTC. Protein sequence: CASSPGTDNEQFF. Variable domain in full (rest from reference TRBV18 and TRBJ2-1): NAGVMQNPRHLVRRRGQEARLRCSPMKGHSHVYWYRQLPEEGLKFMVYLQKENIIDESGMPKERFSAEFPKEGPSILRIQQVVRGDSAAYFCASSPGTDNEQFFGPGTRLTVL.

Points on this clone: This specimen includes other DNA sequences encoding the same CDR3. The genes are TRBV28 and TRBJ2-7; the match to TRBD2 covers 11 bases. The CDR3 is made up of 19 amino acids. V trimming: 1 base; J trimming: 3 bases; junction bases outside the gene matches: 14. Germline values: CDR1 MDHEN, CDR2 SYDVKM. CDR3 in DNA: TGTGCCAGCAGTTTATCGCTGCGTGTAGCGGGAGGGCAGGACTACGAGCAGTACTTC. Translated: CASSLSLRVAGGQDYEQYF.

This rearrangement joins TRBV11-2 to TRBJ2-1, with D possibly being TRBD2 (5 bases). From germline, CDR1 is SGHAT and CDR2 FQNNGV. V was cut by 5 bases and J by 4 bases, with 18 bases left in between. The CDR3 length is 16 residues. CDR3 DNA: TGTGCCAGCAGCCCCCCGTCGGGCGGGCTGTACAATGAGCAGTTCTTC. It is translated as CASSPPSGGLYNEQFF.